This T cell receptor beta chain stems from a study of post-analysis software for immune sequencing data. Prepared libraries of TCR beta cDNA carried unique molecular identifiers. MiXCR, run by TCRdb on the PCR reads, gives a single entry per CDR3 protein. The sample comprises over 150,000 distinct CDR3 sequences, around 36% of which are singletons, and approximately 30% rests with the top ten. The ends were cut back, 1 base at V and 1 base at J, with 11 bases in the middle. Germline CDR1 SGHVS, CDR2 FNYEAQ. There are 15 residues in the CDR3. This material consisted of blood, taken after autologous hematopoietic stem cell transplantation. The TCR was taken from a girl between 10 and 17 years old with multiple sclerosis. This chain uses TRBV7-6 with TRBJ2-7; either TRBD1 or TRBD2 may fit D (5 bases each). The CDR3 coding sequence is TGTGCCAGCAGCTTAGTTCGGGACCCATCCTACGAGCAGTACTTC. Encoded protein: CASSLVRDPSYEQYF.